A selection of T cell receptor beta chains follows, all from one sample in a study of T cell responses to AZD1222 COVID-19 vaccine. Data came from immunoSEQ multiplex PCR; TCRdb stores just in-frame clones and leaves some out. Here the sample spans roughly 140,000 clones, 70% to 90% being singletons. Sequences were derived from peripheral blood, sampled after recovery from COVID-19. The receptor set was obtained from an adult who had recovered from COVID-19. CDR3s include the opening cysteine and the closing phenylalanine or tryptophan. Fields, in order: D gene, J gene, clone size, V gene, CDR3 protein, CDR3 DNA. D genes are given only for firm matches. The size entry is marked missing in some rows and otherwise reads once, few, many or a size class.

. TRBJ2-3 . TRBV5-6 CASSLYMVRDTDTQYF TGTGCCAGCAGCTTGTATATGGTCCGCGACACAGATACGCAGTATTTT
. TRBJ1-5 . TRBV28 CASSLLLSGGNQPQHF TGTGCCAGCAGTCTGCTATTATCAGGGGGCAATCAGCCCCAGCATTTT
. TRBJ1-1 once TRBV19 CASSILDGLSPTEAFF TGTGCCAGTAGTATTCTGGACGGCTTATCACCCACTGAAGCTTTCTTT
. TRBJ2-7 . TRBV7-2 CASSKNQGRMVYEQYF TGTGCCAGCAGCAAAAACCAGGGGAGAATGGTCTACGAGCAGTACTTC
TRBD2 TRBJ2-3 once TRBV4-3 CASSQVFGTSGGPGDTQYF TGCGCCAGCAGCCAAGTTTTCGGGACTAGCGGGGGGCCGGGAGATACGCAGTATTTT
. TRBJ1-1 few TRBV18 CASSPQPFEAFF TGTGCCAGCTCACCGCAGCCGTTCGAAGCTTTCTTT
TRBD1 TRBJ1-2 . TRBV5-5 CASSQEHRTGGISYTF TGTGCCAGCAGCCAAGAACATAGGACAGGGGGCATTAGTTACACCTTC
. TRBJ2-1 . TRBV12-3/TRBV12-4 CASSLTEYSEQFF TGTGCCAGCAGTCTGACAGAGTATAGCGAGCAGTTCTTC
TRBD2 TRBJ2-1 . TRBV28 CASSLLGAGVVNEQFF TGTGCCAGCAGTTTACTGGGAGCGGGAGTAGTCAATGAGCAGTTCTTC
. TRBJ2-4 . TRBV28 CASSQDREGVLINIQYF TGTGCCAGCAGCCAGGACAGAGAGGGGGTATTGATTAACATTCAGTACTTC
. TRBJ2-2 . TRBV20-1 CSASYGAPGELFF TGCAGTGCTAGTTATGGGGCCCCCGGGGAGCTGTTTTTT
. TRBJ1-1 once TRBV5-5 CASSLEAGWGNTEAFF TGTGCCAGCAGCTTGGAAGCGGGGTGGGGTAACACTGAAGCTTTCTTT
. TRBJ2-7 . TRBV4-1 CASSQGRGSYEQYF TGCGCCAGCAGCCAAGGCAGGGGATCCTACGAGCAGTACTTC
. TRBJ2-7 . TRBV28 CASSLFGNEQYF TGTGCCAGCAGTTTATTCGGGAACGAGCAGTACTTC
TRBD2 TRBJ2-4 . TRBV10-3 CAISEGGAGGDIQYF TGTGCCATCAGTGAGGGAGGAGCGGGGGGGGACATTCAGTACTTC
. TRBJ1-4 . TRBV2 CASSEYSRAGKLFF TGTGCCAGCAGTGAATACAGCCGGGCGGGAAAACTGTTTTTT
. TRBJ2-3 . TRBV7-2 CASSLGGLGDTQYF TGTGCCAGCAGCTTAGGGGGGCTTGGAGATACGCAGTATTTT
TRBD2 TRBJ2-7 . TRBV3-1/TRBV3-2 CASSQGPSGSYEQYF TGTGCCAGCAGCCAAGGGCCTAGCGGCTCCTACGAGCAGTACTTC
TRBD2 TRBJ2-3 . TRBV18 CASSPLAGGLGTDTQYF TGTGCCAGCTCACCACTAGCGGGGGGGCTCGGCACAGATACGCAGTATTTT
. TRBJ1-1 . TRBV24-1 CATSDSRSGGAEAFF TGTGCCACCAGTGATTCGCGCTCTGGCGGCGCTGAAGCTTTCTTT
. TRBJ2-1 . TRBV14 CASSQVAGTYNEQFF TGTGCCAGCAGCCAAGTTGCTGGGACCTACAATGAGCAGTTCTTC
. TRBJ1-2 once TRBV12-3/TRBV12-4 CASSLGPGGYTF TGTGCCAGCAGTTTGGGGCCGGGAGGCTACACCTTC
. TRBJ2-5 . TRBV6-1 CASSDSSGETQYF TGTGCCAGCAGTGATAGCAGTGGGGAGACCCAGTACTTC
TRBD1 TRBJ2-7 . TRBV20-1 CSASRTGDSCEQYF TGCAGTGCTAGTAGGACAGGGGATAGTTGCGAGCAGTACTTC
. TRBJ1-1 . TRBV27 CASSFSWEVTEAFF TGTGCCAGCAGTTTTTCTTGGGAGGTCACTGAAGCTTTCTTT
. TRBJ1-2 . TRBV5-4 CASSFFLGANYGYTF TGTGCCAGCAGCTTTTTTTTAGGGGCCAACTATGGCTACACCTTC
. TRBJ1-1 . TRBV5-4 CASSAGQPNTEAFF TGTGCCAGCAGCGCCGGACAGCCGAACACTGAAGCTTTCTTT
. TRBJ1-4 . TRBV7-9 CASSSSKRDYLSEKLFF TGTGCCAGCAGCTCAAGCAAGAGAGACTACCTCAGCGAAAAACTGTTTTTT
. TRBJ2-7 . TRBV2 CASRGQAVNEQYF TGTGCCAGCCGGGGGCAGGCGGTAAACGAGCAGTACTTC
. TRBJ2-1 . TRBV3-1/TRBV3-2 CASSQRTSSSAEQFF TGTGCCAGCAGCCAAAGAACCTCTAGCTCCGCTGAGCAGTTCTTC
TRBD2 TRBJ2-1 . TRBV11-1 CASKGLGRNEQFF TGTGCCAGCAAGGGACTAGGTAGGAATGAGCAGTTCTTC
. TRBJ2-6 . TRBV5-8 CASSSDFMGGANVLTF TGTGCCAGCAGCTCTGACTTTATGGGTGGGGCCAACGTCCTGACTTTC
. TRBJ1-2 . TRBV9 CASSVAPDLYGYTF TGTGCCAGCAGCGTAGCTCCGGACTTGTATGGCTACACCTTC
. TRBJ2-7 . TRBV2 CASSDNYEQYF TGTGCCAGCAGTGACAACTACGAGCAGTACTTC
. TRBJ2-7 . TRBV7-9 CASSFRSHEQYF TGTGCCAGCAGCTTCCGGTCCCACGAGCAGTACTTC
TRBD1 TRBJ1-3 once TRBV7-9 CASSPGGQPSGNTIYF TGTGCCAGCAGCCCGGGGGGACAGCCCTCTGGAAACACCATATATTTT
. TRBJ1-2 few TRBV5-1 CASSLGDLGGASYGYTF TGCGCCAGCAGCTTGGGGGATTTAGGAGGAGCAAGCTATGGCTACACCTTC
TRBD1 TRBJ1-5 . TRBV19 CASSRGTGPIQQPQHF TGTGCCAGTAGTAGGGGGACAGGGCCTATCCAACAGCCCCAGCATTTT
. TRBJ1-5 . TRBV5-1 CASSLGGDQPQHF TGCGCCAGCAGCTTGGGAGGGGATCAGCCCCAGCATTTT
. TRBJ2-4 . TRBV14 CASSQDRDTIQYF TGTGCCAGCAGCCAAGATAGGGACACCATTCAGTACTTC
. TRBJ2-1 . TRBV5-8 CASSLVAGPYNEQFF TGTGCCAGCAGCTTGGTCGCAGGGCCCTACAATGAGCAGTTCTTC
. TRBJ2-1 . TRBV19 CASSIGMLSYNEQFF TGTGCCAGTAGTATCGGGATGCTCTCCTACAATGAGCAGTTCTTC
TRBD1 TRBJ2-2 . TRBV5-4 CASSLGLQGASTGELFF TGTGCCAGCAGCTTGGGATTACAGGGGGCGAGTACCGGGGAGCTGTTTTTT
TRBD1 TRBJ2-1 . TRBV10-3 CAISESVTGGEDEQFF TGTGCCATCAGTGAGTCAGTGACAGGGGGCGAGGATGAGCAGTTCTTC
. TRBJ2-7 . TRBV11-2 CASSSGGVGEQYF TGTGCCAGCAGCTCGGGCGGGGTGGGCGAGCAGTACTTC
. TRBJ1-3 few TRBV6-5 CASSYSNMGSGNTIYF TGTGCCAGCAGTTACTCGAATATGGGCTCTGGAAACACCATATATTTT